The present T cell receptor beta chain was sequenced within a study of blood T cell repertoires in COVID-19. About the study: Collection of acute and convalescent COVID-19 samples took place in the United States, Italy and Spain. PBMCs, B-cell-depleted T cells, or T cells provided the cDNA or gDNA that made up the material.

Germline assignment: CDR1 SGDLS and CDR2 YYNGEE. Germline trimming cut 3 bases from V and 3 bases from J; bases unmatched to any gene: 6. There are 15 residues in the CDR3. Original analysis: How many nucleated cells were present was estimated from reference gene primer amplification. Libraries were prepared by immunoSEQ multiplex PCR; TCRdb keeps only in-frame clonotypes and omits some of them. Clone size and V and J calls were adopted from that table, with D and trimming inferred from the DNA. The sample has 150,000 to 200,000 clones; 85% to 90% are singletons. Seattle patients were enrolled while actively infected and followed longitudinally.

Sequencing was carried out using peripheral blood. The J gene is TRBJ1-5, the V gene TRBV9, with 7 bases identical to TRBD1. The origin of this receptor is a woman in her seventies with COVID-19, enrolled during active disease. The CDR3 here is CASSATGANNQPQHF. CDR3 DNA: TGTGCCAGCAGCGCCACAGGGGCGAACAATCAGCCCCAGCATTTT.